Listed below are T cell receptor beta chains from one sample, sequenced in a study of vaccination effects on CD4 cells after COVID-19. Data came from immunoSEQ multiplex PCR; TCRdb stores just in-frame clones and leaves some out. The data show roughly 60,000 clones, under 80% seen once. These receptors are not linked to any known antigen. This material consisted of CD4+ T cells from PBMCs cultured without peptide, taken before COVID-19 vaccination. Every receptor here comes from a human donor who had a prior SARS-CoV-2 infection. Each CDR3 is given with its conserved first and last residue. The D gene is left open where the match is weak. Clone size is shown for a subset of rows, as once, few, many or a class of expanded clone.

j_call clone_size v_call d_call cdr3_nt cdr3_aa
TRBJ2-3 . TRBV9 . TGTGCCAGCAGCGTACTGGGGGCATCGGATACGCAGTATTTT CASSVLGASDTQYF
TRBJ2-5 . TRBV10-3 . TGTGCCATCAGTGAGTCGGGGGGGACCCAGTACTTC CAISESGGTQYF
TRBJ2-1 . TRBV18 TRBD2 TGTGCCAGCGGCCTACTAGCGGGAGTAGGGAATGAGCAGTTCTTC CASGLLAGVGNEQFF
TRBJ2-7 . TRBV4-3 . TGCGCCAGCAGCCAAGTCGCAGGGCTGGACTACGAGCAGTACTTC CASSQVAGLDYEQYF
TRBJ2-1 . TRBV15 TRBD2 TGTGCCACCAGCCTCGGGTTAACTAGCGGGAGCAATGAGCAGTTCTTC CATSLGLTSGSNEQFF
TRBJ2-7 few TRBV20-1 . TGCAGTGCCACACGGAGCGACGAGCAGTACTTC CSATRSDEQYF
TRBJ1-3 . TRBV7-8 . TGTGCCAGCGGAAACCGGCTGCCTAAAAGGGAAAACACCATATATTTT CASGNRLPKRENTIYF
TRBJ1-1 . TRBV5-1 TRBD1 TGCGCCAGCAGCTTCGGACAGGACCCCGGCTGGGCTGAAGCTTTCTTT CASSFGQDPGWAEAFF
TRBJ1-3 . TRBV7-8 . TGTGCCAGCAGCAATTGGTGGGGAGACTCTGGAAACACCATATATTTT CASSNWWGDSGNTIYF
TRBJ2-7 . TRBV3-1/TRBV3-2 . TGTGCCAGCAGCCAAGTCCCCGGGGAGACCTACGAGCAGTACTTC CASSQVPGETYEQYF
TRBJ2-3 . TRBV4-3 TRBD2 TGCGCCAGCAGCCCCATGAGGCTAGCGGAATATACTAGCACAGATACGCAGTATTTT CASSPMRLAEYTSTDTQYF
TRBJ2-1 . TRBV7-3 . TGTGCCAGCAGCTTAAGAGTCCGGCAAGACGGACGGATTAACAATGAGCAGTTCTTC CASSLRVRQDGRINNEQFF
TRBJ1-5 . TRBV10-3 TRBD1 TGTGCCATCAGTAAAGCAGGGGGTAAAAATCAGCCCCAGCATTTT CAISKAGGKNQPQHF
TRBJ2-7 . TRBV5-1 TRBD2 TGCGCCAGCAGTAGCGGGAGTACGGGTGAGCAGTACTTC CASSSGSTGEQYF
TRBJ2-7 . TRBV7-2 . TGTGCCAGCAGCTTCACTGGCGGGATAAGCGAGCAGTACTTC CASSFTGGISEQYF
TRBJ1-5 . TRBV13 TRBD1 TGTGCCAGCAGCTTGGGACAGGCGTCCTCCAATCAGCCCCAGCATTTT CASSLGQASSNQPQHF
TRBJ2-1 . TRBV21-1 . TGTGCCAGCAGCCGGGGCGGGGGAAATGAGCAGTTCTTC CASSRGGGNEQFF
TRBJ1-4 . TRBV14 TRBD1 TGTGCCAGCAGCCCAGGGGGCGCGGGTGAAAAACTGTTTTTT CASSPGGAGEKLFF
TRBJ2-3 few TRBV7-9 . TGTGCCAGCAGCTTAGTGAGGGAAGCGCAGTATTTT CASSLVREAQYF
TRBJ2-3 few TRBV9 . TGTGCCAGCAGCGTCCGGCGGGGCACAGATACGCAGTATTTT CASSVRRGTDTQYF
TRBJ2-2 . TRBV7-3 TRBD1 TGTGCCAGCAGCTTGGAATATGGGACAGGGTATACCGGGGAGCTGTTTTTT CASSLEYGTGYTGELFF
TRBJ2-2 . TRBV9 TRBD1 TGTGCCAGCAGCCCCCGACAGGGTACGAACACCGGGGAGCTGTTTTTT CASSPRQGTNTGELFF
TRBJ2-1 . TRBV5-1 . TGCGCCAGCAGATGGATAGAGGGGTCTAGCTCCTACAATGAGCAGTTCTTC CASRWIEGSSSYNEQFF
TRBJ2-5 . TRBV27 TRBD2 TGTGCCAGCCGCCGGGTTAGCGGGGGCTTGTACCAAGAGACCCAGTACTTC CASRRVSGGLYQETQYF
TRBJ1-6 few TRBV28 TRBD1 TGTGCCAGCAGTAGGACAGGGGGCTTTAGCTCCTATAATTCACCCCTCCACTTT CASSRTGGFSSYNSPLHF
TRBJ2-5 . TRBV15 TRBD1 TGTGCCACCAGCAGAGATGCGACAGGGTCCGTAGAGACCCAGTACTTC CATSRDATGSVETQYF
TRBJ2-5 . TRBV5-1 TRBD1 TGCGCCAGCAGCTTGGGGGGACAGGGAGCGGAGACCCAGTACTTC CASSLGGQGAETQYF
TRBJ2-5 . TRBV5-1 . TGCGCCAGCAGCTTGATAGCGCTCCAAGAGACCCAGTACTTC CASSLIALQETQYF
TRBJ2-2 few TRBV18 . TGTGCCAGCTCACCAACCCGGGTCACCGGGGAGCTGTTTTTT CASSPTRVTGELFF
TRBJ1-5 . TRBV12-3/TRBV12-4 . TGTGCCAGCAGTTTGTACCGCAATCAGCCCCAGCATTTT CASSLYRNQPQHF
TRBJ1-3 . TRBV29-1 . TGCAGCGTTGAAGGCAGAGCAAGGGGCACCATATATTTT CSVEGRARGTIYF
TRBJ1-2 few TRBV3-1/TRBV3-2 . TGTGCCAGCAGCCAAGCAGCGAAACACAGTTATGGCTACACCTTC CASSQAAKHSYGYTF
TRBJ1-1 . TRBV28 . TGTGCCAGCAGACTAGGGACATTAAACACTGAAGCTTTCTTT CASRLGTLNTEAFF
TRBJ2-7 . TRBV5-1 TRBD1 TGCGCCAGCAGCTCGTCCGGGACAGGGGGGGAGCAGTACTTC CASSSSGTGGEQYF
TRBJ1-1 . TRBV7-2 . TGTGCCAGCAGACAAAATAGGGGAAGGAACACTGAAGCTTTCTTT CASRQNRGRNTEAFF
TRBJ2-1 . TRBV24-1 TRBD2 TGTGCCACCAGTGATCCCACTAGCGGCAATGGGGAGCAGTTCTTC CATSDPTSGNGEQFF
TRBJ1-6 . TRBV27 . TGTGCCAGTCGATCAGGGAATTTCTATAATTCACCCCTCCACTTT CASRSGNFYNSPLHF
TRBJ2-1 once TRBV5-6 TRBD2 TGTGCCAGCAGCTTTTACCGCGGGGGTGACAATGAGCAGTTCTTC CASSFYRGGDNEQFF
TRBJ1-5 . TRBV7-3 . TGTGCCAGCAGCACACAGGGTGGTCAGCCCCAGCATTTT CASSTQGGQPQHF
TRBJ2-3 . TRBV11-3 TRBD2 TGTGCCAGCAGCTTAGGCCGGGACTATATCACAGATACGCAGTATTTT CASSLGRDYITDTQYF
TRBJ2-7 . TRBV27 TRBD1 TGTGCCAGCAGTTACAGGGGGTCGGCCTACGAGCAGTACTTC CASSYRGSAYEQYF
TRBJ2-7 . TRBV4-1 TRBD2 TGCGCCAGCAGCCACCTCGCCGGGGGGGACGCCTACGAGCAGTACTTC CASSHLAGGDAYEQYF
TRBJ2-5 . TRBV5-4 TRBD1 TGTGCCAGCAGCTTGGGGGACAGGGGTGAGACCCAGTACTTC CASSLGDRGETQYF
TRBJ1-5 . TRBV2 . TGTGCCAGCAGTGGGGGAGGCAATCAGCCCCAGCATTTT CASSGGGNQPQHF
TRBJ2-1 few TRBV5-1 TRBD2 TGCGCCAGCAGTGAGGCTAGCGGGGGGAAATACAATGAGCAGTTCTTC CASSEASGGKYNEQFF
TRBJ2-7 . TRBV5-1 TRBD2 TGCGCCAGCAGCTTGGCCGGGGGGGCAGCCCCAACCTACGAGCAGTACTTC CASSLAGGAAPTYEQYF
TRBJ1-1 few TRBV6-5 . TGTGCCAGCAGCTCCGACTTCTTTATGAACACTGAAGCTTTCTTT CASSSDFFMNTEAFF
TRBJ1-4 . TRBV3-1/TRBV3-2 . TGTGCCAGCAGCCCGCCGGGACATATAACTAATGAAAAACTGTTTTTT CASSPPGHITNEKLFF
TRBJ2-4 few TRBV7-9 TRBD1 TGTGCCAGCAGCTTAGGATTTGGCAGGGGGACCCAAAACATTCAGTACTTC CASSLGFGRGTQNIQYF
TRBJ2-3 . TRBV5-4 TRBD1 TGTGCCAGCAGCTTGGGGACAGGTGGCACAGATACGCAGTATTTT CASSLGTGGTDTQYF
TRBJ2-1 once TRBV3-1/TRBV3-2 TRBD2 TGTGCCAGCAGCGTTGCCGGGACTAGCAATGAGCAGTTCTTC CASSVAGTSNEQFF
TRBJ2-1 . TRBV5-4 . TGTGCCAGCAGCTTGGCCGGCTTTTTATTCTTC CASSLAGFLFF
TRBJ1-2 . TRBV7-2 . TGTGCCAGCAGCCCGCGTCGGGGCAGCCGGGATGGCTACACCTTC CASSPRRGSRDGYTF